The 18 T cell receptor beta chains presented below share a single source sample, sequenced in a study of molecular identifiers for immune sequencing clone quantification. MiXCR, applied by TCRdb to the PCR reads, yields one record per CDR3 protein. The sample holds about 640,000 distinct CDR3 sequences, about 20% seen once. What was sequenced was naive CD8+ T cells from blood, with Jurkat cell RNA spiked in. The subset here: FACS-sorted CD8+CD4-CCR7+CD45RA+ naive T cells. Receptors originate from a human donor in good health. Some libraries in this study had Jurkat cell RNA spiked in.

Details on this clonotype: A read error may explain this, as a much larger clone is one base away. The chain is built from TRBV6-6 and TRBJ1-5; D possibly corresponds to TRBD1 (5 bases). Per germline, CDR1 MNHNY and CDR2 SVGAGI (reference sequence). V was pared by 6 bases and J by 5 bases, with 11 bases between. The CDR3 consists of 13 residues. Here the CDR3 reads CASSTGPDQPQHF. DNA of the CDR3: TGTGCCAGCAGCACAGGACCCGATCAGCCCCAGCATTTT.

The V gene is TRBV4-3, the J gene TRBJ2-6; no clear D. V was trimmed by 1 base and J by 3 bases, leaving 7 bases between them. Germline-derived CDR1 and CDR2 are LGHNA and YSLEER. CDR3 length equals 15 residues. CDR3 DNA sequence: TGCGCCAGCAGCCAAGGGAGTTTTGGGGCCAACGTCCTGACTTTC. Translation gives CASSQGSFGANVLTF.

The table lists this clonotype with a few counts. This chain links TRBV14 with TRBJ2-1; D is uncertain. CDR3 size: 14 residues. Germline lookup yields CDR1 SGHDN and CDR2 FVKESK. The V end was cut by 4 bases, the J end by 2 bases, with 9 bases between. The CDR3 nucleotides read TGTGCCAGCAGCCCGGACCTAACCTACAATGAGCAGTTCTTC. It specifies CASSPDLTYNEQFF.

This chain uses TRBV6-2 or TRBV6-3 with TRBJ2-7; no firm D call. The ends were cut back, 6 bases at V and 0 bases at J, with 15 bases in the middle. The CDR3 is 15 residues long. Germline V CDR1 and CDR2: MNHEY, SVGEGT. DNA of the CDR3: TGTGCCAGCAGCCCTACTGGCCCGCTCTCCTACGAGCAGTACTTC. It specifies CASSPTGPLSYEQYF.

This clonotype has ten or more counts. This sequence joins TRBV20-1 and TRBJ1-4, with D perhaps matching TRBD1 (6 bases). The CDR3 totals 20 residues. V lost 0 bases, J lost 6 bases, and 29 bases lay in between. Germline CDR1 reads DFQATT; CDR2 reads SNEGSKA (reference sequence). The CDR3, as DNA: TGCAGTGCTAGAGATCGATCAGGGGCAGGGGTTGAGTGGGGGTATGAAAAACTGTTTTTT. This sequence encodes CSARDRSGAGVEWGYEKLFF.

Only a few counts were recorded for this clonotype. The gene calls are TRBV27 and TRBJ2-1; D may be TRBD2 (5 bases). V lost 7 bases to trimming and J lost 3 bases, with 16 bases between them. CDR3 size: 15 residues. In germline, CDR1 is MNHEY, CDR2 SMNVEV (reference sequence). The CDR3: CASTSRGLGYNEQFF. CDR3 bases: TGTGCCAGCACATCCCGGGGTCTAGGCTACAATGAGCAGTTCTTC.

The CDR3 here is CASSPLAEGGEQYF. The CDR3 DNA follows: TGTGCCAGCAGTCCACTAGCGGAGGGTGGTGAGCAGTACTTC. The chain employs TRBV12-3 or TRBV12-4 and TRBJ2-7; 8 bases are a match to TRBD2. CDR3 length: 14 amino acids. The J segment lost 7 bases and the V segment lost 5 bases, leaving 10 bases of the junction unmatched.

The rearrangement joins TRBV28 to TRBJ2-7; 7 nucleotides align to TRBD2. The germline V gene has CDR1 MDHEN and CDR2 SYDVKM. V was clipped by 3 bases and J by 4 bases; unmatched bases: 6. The CDR3 has 14 amino acids. The CDR3 here is CASSFRGVSYEQYF. DNA of the CDR3: TGTGCCAGCAGTTTTCGGGGGGTGAGTTACGAGCAGTACTTC.

The chain uses TRBV20-1 and TRBJ2-7; D might be TRBD2 (5 bases). Germline values: CDR1 DFQATT, CDR2 SNEGSKA (reference sequence). This CDR3 comprises 17 residues. The V and J ends lost 0 bases and 0 bases respectively, with 18 bases between them. The CDR3 here is CSARDYLMSGNSYEQYF. The CDR3 region has the DNA TGCAGTGCTAGAGATTACCTTATGAGCGGAAACTCCTACGAGCAGTACTTC.

The chain combines TRBV27 with TRBJ2-1; D is unresolved. The CDR3 runs 15 residues. The ends were cut back, 7 bases at V and 3 bases at J, with 16 bases in the middle. CDR1 and CDR2 from the germline V gene are MNHEY and SMNVEV (reference sequence). In DNA form, the CDR3 reads TGTGCCAGCATATCTTTACCACACGACTACAATGAGCAGTTCTTC. It is translated as CASISLPHDYNEQFF.

A note on this clonotype: This may arise from a read error, as a much more abundant clone is one base away. The V and J genes are TRBV5-6 and TRBJ1-1, with D unresolved. The length of the CDR3 is 12 residues. CDR1 is SGHDT, CDR2 YYEEEE, per germline. The CDR3 nucleotides read TGTGTCAGCAGCAGCTCCTGGCAGGAAGCTTTCTTT. Its protein is CVSSSSWQEAFF.

This clonotype was counted many times. The gene calls are TRBV4-3 and TRBJ1-1; D may be TRBD1 (5 bases). The CDR3 is 16 amino acids. V lost 3 bases to trimming and J lost 0 bases, with 14 bases between them. Looked up from germline, CDR1 is LGHNA and CDR2 is YSLEER. The CDR3 nucleotides read TGCGCCAGCAGCCAGGACTGGGACTTGCTGAACACTGAAGCTTTCTTT. It is translated as CASSQDWDLLNTEAFF.

The rearrangement joins TRBV19 to TRBJ2-1; no clear D. Trimming cost V 3 bases and J 2 bases, with 5 bases left between them. This CDR3 comprises 13 residues. CDR1 and CDR2 from the germline V gene are LNHDA and SQIVND (reference sequence). The CDR3 sequence: CASSMQPYNEQFF. The CDR3 DNA is TGTGCCAGTAGTATGCAGCCCTACAATGAGCAGTTCTTC.

This clonotype has at least ten counts. The rearrangement joins TRBV13 to TRBJ2-5, with 12 bases lining up with TRBD1. V shed 5 bases, J shed 6 bases, and the junction held 10 bases outside the gene matches. The CDR3 has 16 residues. CDR1 is PRHDT, CDR2 FYEKMQ, per germline (reference sequence). CDR3 DNA sequence: TGTGCCAGCAGCACCCCCGGGACAGGGGGCTTGAAGACCCAGTACTTC. Its protein is CASSTPGTGGLKTQYF.

This clonotype was counted a few times. J is TRBJ2-7 and V is TRBV2, with a possible D match to TRBD1 (6 bases). The germline V gene has CDR1 SNHLY and CDR2 FYNNEI. The V end lost 3 bases, the J end lost 4 bases, and 16 bases lay between the germline ends. The CDR3 covers 15 residues. The CDR3 nucleotides read TGTGCCAGCAGTGAGGGACAATGGAGCACTTACGAGCAGTACTTC. Amino acids: CASSEGQWSTYEQYF. The full variable domain, with the rest looked up from reference TRBV2 and TRBJ2-7, is EPEVTQTPSHQVTQMGQEVILRCVPISNHLYFYWYRQILGQKVEFLVSFYNNEISEKSEIFDDQFSVERPDGSNFTLKIRSTKLEDSAMYFCASSEGQWSTYEQYFGPGTRLTVT.

This sequence joins TRBV30 and TRBJ1-1; D remains ambiguous. The CDR3 has 13 residues. Germline V gives CDR1 GTSNPN, CDR2 SVGIG (reference sequence). Trimming left V 4 bases short and J 1 base short, with 10 bases between. As DNA, the CDR3 is TGTGCCTGGAACCCCACACGGAACACTGAAGCTTTCTTT. It specifies CAWNPTRNTEAFF. Supplemented by reference TRBV30 and TRBJ1-1, the full variable domain reads SQTIHQWPATLVQPVGSPLSLECTVEGTSNPNLYWYRQAAGRGLQLLFYSVGIGQISSEVPQNLSASRPQDRQFILSSKKLLLSDSGFYLCAWNPTRNTEAFFGQGTRLTVV.

This clonotype was seen repeatedly, ten times or more. The rearrangement links TRBV6-6 to TRBJ2-4; weak D call: TRBD2 (7 bases). Germline V gene sequence: CDR1 MNHNY, CDR2 SVGAGI (reference sequence). The germline V and J ends were trimmed by 5 bases and 0 bases, with 17 bases remaining between them. The CDR3 is 17 amino acids. In nucleotides, the CDR3 is TGTGCCAGCAGTCATTGGGAGGGACAATTAGCCAAAAACATTCAGTACTTC. Residues: CASSHWEGQLAKNIQYF.

This clonotype was found a few times. A much larger clone differs by one base, so this may be a read error. The chain links TRBV29-1 to TRBJ2-2; D is unclear. Germline assignment: CDR1 SQVTM and CDR2 ANQGSEA. V lost 6 bases to trimming and J lost 6 bases, with 8 bases between them. The CDR3 length is 11 residues. The chain's CDR3 is CSVGQSGELFF. The CDR3 DNA reads TGCAGCGTGGGCCAGTCCGGGGAGCTGTTTTTT.